This T cell receptor (beta chain) was profiled in a study of glioma-infiltrating T cells. Overall study results and limits: Tissue and blood shared very few CDR3 sequences.

This clonotype has just a few counts. Its cognate antigen is unknown. Amplification of TCR alpha and beta CDR3 regions from RNA used iRepertoire nested multiplex PCR. TCRdb itself ran the multiplex PCR reads through MiXCR, one entry per CDR3 protein. The sample consists of 100,000 to 150,000 distinct CDR3 sequences, around a quarter of them appearing once. Per germline, CDR1 MDHEN and CDR2 SYDVKM. The V end was cut by 3 bases, the J end by 5 bases, with 19 bases between. The CDR3 is 16 amino acids. The material sequenced was glioma tissue, nonneoplastic brain tissue, or PBMCs (not recorded which). The chain recombines TRBV28 with TRBJ1-2, with a tentative D call TRBD1 (6 bases). This clonotype was sampled from a human donor with low-grade glioma or glioblastoma, undergoing nonglioma brain surgery, or in good health (not recorded which). The DNA of the CDR3 is TGTGCCAGCAGTTTGGGAGCCCGGGGGGCGCTATATGGCTACACCTTC. This translates into CASSLGARGALYGYTF.